The 32 T cell receptor beta chains in this list originate from one sample, sequenced in a study of response to subunit inactivated influenza vaccine (dated by TCRdb to between 2017 and 2018). Libraries were constructed by RT-PCR. The data were produced on an Illumina HiSeq 2500. TCRdb ran its own pipeline on the public reads, namely fastp trimming at Q25 and MiXCR clone calling, and kept in-frame beta chains. Each entry is one CDR3 protein sequence, shown with its most common DNA and genes. The sample records 750,000 to 850,000 distinct CDR3 sequences, approximately 17% of which are singletons. The ten largest clones take up 11% of the sample. The material sequenced was PBMCs from blood, taken around 5 days after vaccination. The receptors here all came from a man over 45 who received an inactivated influenza vaccine. Donor details come from another sample of the same person, matched by shared clones.

V gene TRBV12-3 or TRBV12-4 combines with J gene TRBJ2-6; TRBD1 might be the D (5 bases). This CDR3 region has 14 residues. V gave up 6 bases and J gave up 2 bases, with 8 bases separating them. CDR3 in DNA: TGTGCCAGCAGCACAGGACCTGGGGCCAACGTCCTGACTTTC. Amino acid sequence: CASSTGPGANVLTF.

This clonotype came up a few times. The gene calls are TRBV7-9 and TRBJ2-7; the match to TRBD1 covers 10 bases. Germline CDR1 is SEHNR and CDR2 is FQNEAQ (reference sequence). The CDR3 consists of 16 residues. The V segment lost 5 bases and the J segment 3 bases; nucleotides outside the gene matches: 10. This CDR3 is CASSTLVGQGYYEQYF. DNA for the CDR3: TGTGCCAGCAGCACACTAGTGGGACAGGGGTACTACGAGCAGTACTTC.

This clonotype occurred a few times. This sequence joins TRBV29-1 and TRBJ2-1; maybe TRBD1 (5 bases). Germline assignment: CDR1 SQVTM and CDR2 ANQGSEA. This CDR3 has 16 residues. Trimming took off 5 bases at V and 4 bases at J, with 21 bases between the two ends. DNA of the CDR3: TGCAGCGTTACCCTCTCGACAGCGCCCGGTTACAATGAGCAGTTCTTC. Translated: CSVTLSTAPGYNEQFF.

In its sample, this clonotype was seen many times. CDR3 in amino acids: CSVSRAWETQYF. The CDR3 DNA reads TGCAGCGTTAGCAGGGCGTGGGAGACCCAGTACTTC. The chain couples TRBV29-1 to TRBJ2-5; possible D gene TRBD1, 5 bases. V was clipped by 5 bases and J by 5 bases, with 12 bases between them. The length of the CDR3 is 12 residues. From germline, CDR1 is SQVTM and CDR2 ANQGSEA.

This clonotype came up many times. The V gene is TRBV6-1, the J gene TRBJ2-7, with D hard to call. V dropped 5 bases and J dropped 3 bases, with 14 bases sitting between them. This CDR3 is built from 14 residues. CDR1 and CDR2 (germline): MNHNS, SASEGT. CDR3: CASSLVFPLYEQYF. CDR3 sequence (DNA): TGTGCCAGCAGTCTCGTTTTTCCTCTCTACGAGCAGTACTTC.

The rearrangement joins TRBV28 to TRBJ2-1; the D is unclear. Germline loops: CDR1 MDHEN, CDR2 SYDVKM. V dropped 6 bases and J dropped 6 bases, with 15 bases sitting between them. The CDR3 runs to 14 residues. CDR3: CASSTPIIINEQFF. The CDR3 DNA is TGTGCCAGCAGCACCCCCATCATTATCAATGAGCAGTTCTTC.

This clonotype was picked up a small number of times. The CDR3 region is CASKAGEGSYEQYF. DNA of the CDR3: TGTGCCAGCAAGGCGGGAGAAGGCTCCTACGAGCAGTACTTC. The rearrangement uses TRBV9 and TRBJ2-7; the match to TRBD2 covers 7 bases. CDR1 SGDLS and CDR2 YYNGEE come from the germline V gene. The CDR3 covers 14 residues. V shed 6 bases, J shed 0 bases, and the junction held 6 bases outside the gene matches.

This clonotype was detected many times. The genes are TRBV7-3 and TRBJ2-5; 11 bases align to TRBD2. V was clipped by 7 bases and J by 5 bases; unmatched bases: 6. Germline values: CDR1 SGHTA, CDR2 FQGTGA. CDR3 length: 14 residues. The CDR3 sequence: CASKETSGSETQYF. CDR3 sequence (DNA): TGTGCCAGCAAGGAAACTAGCGGGAGTGAGACCCAGTACTTC.

The CDR3 bases are TGTGCCAGCAGTTGGGAGAGCGCAACTAATGAAAAACTGTTTTTT. It specifies CASSWESATNEKLFF. The rearrangement uses TRBV12-3 or TRBV12-4 and TRBJ1-4, with D hard to call. Deletions cut 4 bases from V and 0 bases from J, with 9 bases between. This CDR3 comprises 15 residues.

This clonotype showed up just a few times. V and J are TRBV12-3 or TRBV12-4 and TRBJ1-6; TRBD1 might be the D (6 bases). CDR3 length: 16 amino acids. V gave up 7 bases and J gave up 2 bases, with 15 bases separating them. CDR3 in DNA: TGTGCCAGCAACCCATCGGGGGCCACCTATAATTCACCCCTCCACTTT. Protein: CASNPSGATYNSPLHF.

The chain has TRBV7-9 and TRBJ2-7; 7 nucleotides line up with TRBD2. Germline trimming cut 4 bases from V and 7 bases from J; bases unmatched to any gene: 10. CDR3 length: 14 residues. In germline, CDR1 is SEHNR, CDR2 FQNEAQ (reference sequence). The CDR3 protein is CASSSGTNEGEQYF. Written as DNA, the CDR3 is TGTGCCAGCAGCTCTGGGACTAACGAGGGGGAGCAGTACTTC.

This clonotype has a handful of counts. The J gene is TRBJ2-3, the V gene TRBV12-3 or TRBV12-4, with 10 bases that match TRBD1. The CDR3 is made up of 16 amino acids. Losses at the gene ends were 6 bases for V and 1 base for J; bases not matched to a gene: 7. CDR3 DNA: TGTGCCAGCAGGCCGGACAGGGGGATAGGCACAGATACGCAGTATTTT. This gives the protein CASRPDRGIGTDTQYF.

This chain links TRBV28 with TRBJ1-6; a weak D match, TRBD1 (6 bases). From germline, CDR1 is MDHEN and CDR2 SYDVKM. This CDR3 is built from 14 residues. V was shortened by 5 bases and J by 4 bases, with 9 bases between the two germline ends. The CDR3 region is CASSPDRYNSPLHF. As DNA, the CDR3 is TGTGCCAGCAGTCCGGACAGATATAATTCACCCCTCCACTTT.

The chain uses TRBV20-1 and TRBJ1-1, with D possibly matching TRBD1 (5 bases). In germline, CDR1 is DFQATT, CDR2 SNEGSKA (reference sequence). Trimming removed 6 bases at V and 0 bases at J, with 14 bases between. The CDR3 has 14 residues. Here the CDR3 DNA reads TGCAGTGCCCTCCGGCAGACAGTGAACACTGAAGCTTTCTTT. This gives the protein CSALRQTVNTEAFF.

This clonotype was counted at least ten times. V and J are TRBV6-2 or TRBV6-3 and TRBJ2-7; 7 nucleotides align to TRBD1. With V trimmed by 10 bases and J by 9 bases, 18 bases remained unmatched. This CDR3 is built from 14 residues. Germline V gene data show CDR1 as MNHEY and CDR2 as SVGEGT. The CDR3 DNA is TGTGCCACCGCACCTGGGGACAGCGGACGACCGCAGTACTTC. Residues: CATAPGDSGRPQYF.

Written as DNA, the CDR3 is TGTGCCAGCAGCTTAGATGGGCGCCCGATCGATGAGCAGTTCTTC. The encoded protein is CASSLDGRPIDEQFF. V usage is TRBV7-9 and J usage is TRBJ2-1, with D unclear. The CDR3 is 15 residues long. Germline V gene sequence: CDR1 SEHNR, CDR2 FQNEAQ (reference sequence). Trimming removed 1 base at V and 8 bases at J, with 15 bases between. Variable domain in full (rest from reference TRBV7-9 and TRBJ2-1): DTGVSQNPRHKITKRGQNVTFRCDPISEHNRLYWYRQTLGQGPEFLTYFQNEAQLEKSRLLSDRFSAERPKGSFSTLEIQRTEQGDSAMYLCASSLDGRPIDEQFFGPGTRLTVL.

This clonotype was counted ten times or more. The CDR3 region is CASSEAPWDRDRGNTIYF. CDR3 bases: TGCGCCAGCAGCGAGGCTCCATGGGACAGGGATCGTGGAAACACCATATATTTT. The V gene is TRBV5-1, the J gene TRBJ1-3, with TRBD1 matching 9 bases. This CDR3 spans 18 amino acids. Trimming cost V 4 bases and J 3 bases; bases outside gene matches: 14. In germline, CDR1 is SGHRS, CDR2 YFSETQ.

There are a few counts of this clonotype. The rearrangement links TRBV7-2 to TRBJ1-2; D is unresolved. Germline CDR1 and CDR2: SGHTA and FQGNSA. Trimming pared 0 bases from V and 4 bases from J, leaving 18 bases between. The CDR3 spans 17 residues. The CDR3: CASSLAETPGRSYGYTF. The CDR3 DNA reads TGTGCCAGCAGCTTAGCGGAAACCCCTGGGAGGTCCTATGGCTACACCTTC.

The J gene is TRBJ2-5, the V gene TRBV20-1, with D tentatively TRBD1 (5 bases). This CDR3 comprises 16 residues. V shed 0 bases and J shed 4 bases, with 18 bases lying between them. CDR1 is DFQATT, CDR2 SNEGSKA, per germline (reference sequence). CDR3: CSARDLQGGYRETQYF. CDR3 coding DNA: TGCAGTGCTAGAGATTTGCAGGGTGGTTATAGAGAGACCCAGTACTTC.

The rearrangement uses TRBV29-1 and TRBJ1-5; TRBD1 matches 10 bases. The CDR3 covers 20 residues. The germline CDR1 and CDR2 sequences are SQVTM and ANQGSEA. V lost 3 bases, J lost 2 bases, and 19 bases stayed unmatched. The CDR3 is CSVEYMYGTGVSNRNQPQHF. The CDR3 DNA is TGCAGCGTTGAGTATATGTATGGGACAGGGGTTAGCAATCGCAATCAGCCCCAGCATTTT.

V gene TRBV7-2 combines with J gene TRBJ1-3; TRBD1 is a possible D gene (5 bases). Looked up from germline, CDR1 is SGHTA and CDR2 is FQGNSA. The CDR3 loop spans 16 amino acids. Deletions cut 6 bases from V and 0 bases from J, with 15 bases between. The CDR3 DNA sequence: TGTGCCAGCAGACACGGAGGTGGGGGCTCTGGAAACACCATATATTTT. Translated: CASRHGGGGSGNTIYF.

The chain couples TRBV12-3 or TRBV12-4 to TRBJ2-5, with 7 positions matching TRBD1. The CDR3 has 14 residues. V shed 4 bases, J shed 4 bases, and the junction held 6 bases outside the gene matches. As DNA, the CDR3 is TGTGCCAGCAGTTCGACAGGGTTTCCAGAGACCCAGTACTTC. It encodes CASSSTGFPETQYF.

This chain joins TRBV6-1 and TRBJ2-3, with D tentatively TRBD2 (5 bases). The CDR3 has 14 residues. The V end was cut by 2 bases, the J end by 3 bases, with 9 bases between. In germline, CDR1 is MNHNS, CDR2 SASEGT. CDR3 sequence reads: CASSEPSGTDTQYF. The CDR3 DNA follows: TGTGCCAGCAGTGAACCCTCGGGGACAGATACGCAGTATTTT.

The V and J genes are TRBV20-1 and TRBJ1-5, with D unclear. V was cut by 6 bases and J by 11 bases, with 17 bases left in between. The CDR3 covers 12 residues. Per germline, CDR1 DFQATT and CDR2 SNEGSKA (reference sequence). The CDR3 DNA reads TGCAGTGCCAGTAAGCTTGCGCGTGCCCAGCATTTT. Protein product: CSASKLARAQHF.

This chain connects TRBV12-3 or TRBV12-4 to TRBJ2-3; 8 bases are shared with TRBD2. Unmatched junction bases numbered 14, after V lost 7 bases and J lost 5 bases. The CDR3 is made up of 16 amino acids. For the CDR3, the DNA is TGTGCCAGCACCCGGGGTCCGCGGGAGGAAGGAGATACGCAGTATTTT. It specifies CASTRGPREEGDTQYF.

V and J are TRBV6-5 and TRBJ1-6, with D perhaps TRBD1 (5 bases). Trimming removed 4 bases at V and 0 bases at J, with 16 bases between. In germline, CDR1 is MNHEY, CDR2 SVGAGI. This CDR3 comprises 18 residues. The CDR3 nucleotides read TGTGCCAGCAGTTCGTTAGGGACTACCAGCTCCTATAATTCACCCCTCCACTTT. Protein sequence: CASSSLGTTSSYNSPLHF.

Many counts were recorded for this clonotype. The rearrangement joins TRBV20-1 to TRBJ1-5; D uncertain. The CDR3 spans 13 residues. V was trimmed by 3 bases and J by 4 bases, leaving 10 bases between them. CDR1 and CDR2 (germline): DFQATT, SNEGSKA (reference sequence). The CDR3 DNA sequence: TGCAGTGCTAGGGATGGTCTAAATCAGCCCCAGCATTTT. Its protein product is CSARDGLNQPQHF.

CDR3: CASSPPERLAGNNEQFF. Written as DNA, the CDR3 is TGTGCCAGCAGCCCCCCGGAAAGGCTAGCGGGCAACAATGAGCAGTTCTTC. This chain connects TRBV3-1 to TRBJ2-1, with TRBD2 matching over 8 bases. Germline lookup yields CDR1 LGHDT and CDR2 YNNKEL (reference sequence). Germline trimming cut 4 bases from V and 5 bases from J; bases unmatched to any gene: 13. The CDR3 has 17 amino acids.

This rearrangement joins TRBV6-5 to TRBJ2-5; a weak D match, TRBD1 (6 bases). V lost 2 bases to trimming and J lost 9 bases, with 19 bases between them. The CDR3 has 15 amino acids. Germline V gene sequence: CDR1 MNHEY, CDR2 SVGAGI. CDR3: CASSYEAPQGSSQYF. The CDR3 nucleotides read TGTGCCAGCAGTTACGAGGCTCCGCAGGGGAGCTCCCAGTACTTC.

The chain has TRBV7-2 and TRBJ2-3; D unresolved. Trimming took off 5 bases at V and 0 bases at J, with 15 bases between the two ends. The CDR3 has 16 residues. The germline gives CDR1 SGHTA, CDR2 FQGNSA. CDR3 DNA sequence: TGTGCCAGCAGCCCCTCCAGGTGGGGTAGCACAGATACGCAGTATTTT. It is translated as CASSPSRWGSTDTQYF.

This clonotype has more than one count but fewer than ten. It may be a read error: a sequence one base away is much more abundant. The chain employs TRBV12-3 or TRBV12-4 and TRBJ2-3; D possibly corresponds to TRBD2 (6 bases). This CDR3 has 16 amino acids. In nucleotides, the CDR3 is TGTGCCAGCAGCAATCCACGGCGGGGAAACACAGATACGCAGTTTTTT. Residues: CASSNPRRGNTDTQFF.

The CDR3 DNA reads TGTGCCAGCAGCTTAATCTCCCGCGGCCGAGGCTACACCTTC. Residues: CASSLISRGRGYTF. The chain links TRBV7-9 to TRBJ1-2; no reliable D call. In germline, CDR1 is SEHNR, CDR2 FQNEAQ (reference sequence). Trimming removed 2 bases from V and 8 bases from J, with 15 bases in between. This CDR3 is built from 14 residues.